What follows are 7 T cell receptor beta chains derived from one specimen sequenced in a study of cytomegalovirus exposure and HLA in healthy donors. This PCR relied on a set of 60 Vbeta primers and 13 Jbeta primers. Data came from immunoSEQ multiplex PCR; TCRdb stores just in-frame clones and leaves some out. Among under 90,000 clones listed, over 70% were seen once. The specimen sequenced was PBMCs. These receptor sequences come from a woman in her thirties or forties in good health and CMV-seronegative.

The CDR3 sequence is CASSRDSYNEQFF. The CDR3 DNA sequence: TGTGCCAGCAGTCGGGACAGCTACAATGAGCAGTTCTTC. This chain connects TRBV28 to TRBJ2-1; 7 bases match TRBD1. Trimming cost V 5 bases and J 3 bases; bases outside gene matches: 1. Germline V gene data show CDR1 as MDHEN and CDR2 as SYDVKM. This CDR3 spans 13 amino acids.

The rearrangement joins TRBV30 to TRBJ1-1, with D tentatively TRBD1 (5 bases). This CDR3 has 12 residues. Germline V gene data show CDR1 as GTSNPN and CDR2 as SVGIG (reference sequence). V was trimmed by 4 bases and J by 2 bases, leaving 8 bases between them. CDR3 in amino acids: CAWTRVNTEAFF. In nucleotides, the CDR3 is TGTGCCTGGACCAGGGTAAACACTGAAGCTTTCTTT.

This chain connects TRBV10-2 to TRBJ1-6; 9 nucleotides align to TRBD1. After removal of 1 base from V and 12 bases from J, the junction contained 10 bases not matched to a gene. The germline V gene encodes CDR1 WSHSY and CDR2 SAAADI. CDR3 size: 16 residues. CDR3 protein: CASSEFSGTGSEPLHF. The CDR3 nucleotides read TGCGCCAGCAGTGAGTTCTCCGGGACAGGGAGTGAACCCCTCCACTTT.

This chain links TRBV9 with TRBJ1-3; 10 nucleotides line up with TRBD1. Looked up from germline, CDR1 is SGDLS and CDR2 is YYNGEE. V shed 5 bases, J shed 7 bases, and the junction held 3 bases outside the gene matches. The CDR3 is made up of 13 amino acids. DNA for the CDR3: TGTGCCAGCAGTCCGGGACAGGGGAACACCATATATTTT. This translates into CASSPGQGNTIYF.

The chain joins TRBV28 to TRBJ1-5, with TRBD1 matching over 8 bases. This CDR3 region has 14 residues. Germline CDR1 and CDR2: MDHEN and SYDVKM. The ends lost 6 bases at V and 6 bases at J; junction bases unmatched: 7. CDR3 bases: TGTGCCAGCAGCCCTACAGGGGGTGTTCAGCCCCAGCATTTT. Its translation is CASSPTGGVQPQHF.

The chain combines TRBV10-1 with TRBJ2-2; tentatively, D is TRBD1 (6 bases). Per the germline V gene, CDR1 is WNHNN and CDR2 is SYGVQD (reference sequence). Trimming shortened V by 6 bases and J by 3 bases, and 8 bases separated the two germline ends. This CDR3 spans 13 amino acids. The CDR3 here is CASRDSYTGELFF. CDR3 sequence (DNA): TGCGCCAGCAGGGACAGCTACACCGGGGAGCTGTTTTTT.

Only a few counts were recorded for this clone. The rearrangement links TRBV6-4 to TRBJ2-3; 9 nucleotides line up with TRBD1. Losses at the gene ends were 6 bases for V and 2 bases for J; bases not matched to a gene: 3. The CDR3 spans 14 residues. CDR1 is MRHNA and CDR2 is SNTAGT in the germline V gene. The CDR3 sequence: CASSRTGATDTQYF. The CDR3 region has the DNA TGTGCCAGCAGCCGGACAGGGGCCACAGATACGCAGTATTTT.